A selection of T cell receptor beta chains follows, all from one sample in a study of blood T cell repertoires in COVID-19. Some clones are missing from TCRdb's copy, which holds only in-frame ones; the method was immunoSEQ multiplex PCR. This repertoire shows 310,000 or so clones, 70% to 90% found once; its top ten account for around 6.6%. The material sequenced was peripheral blood. These receptors were taken from a man aged 18 to 29 who had recovered from COVID-19. Each CDR3 is given with its conserved first and last residue. D genes are given only for firm matches. Size is stated for part of the rows, as once, few or many counts, or as a class when the clone is expanded.

abundance,d_gene,v_gene,j_gene,CDR3nt,CDR3aa
NA,TRBD1,TRBV27,TRBJ2-1,TGTGCCACCACCAGCGGGACAGGGGGAATCTATGAGCAGTTCTTC,CATTSGTGGIYEQFF
NA,TRBD2,TRBV5-1,TRBJ2-5,TGCGCCAGCAGCTTGGGCCAGGGAGGGTCGGAGACCCAGTACTTC,CASSLGQGGSETQYF
NA,NA,TRBV7-2,TRBJ1-4,TGTGCCAGCAGCTTCGGGAGCTCTAATGAAAAACTGTTTTTT,CASSFGSSNEKLFF
NA,TRBD2,TRBV6-5,TRBJ2-1,TGTGCCAGCAGTTATCTAGCGGGAACTTACAATGAGCAGTTCTTC,CASSYLAGTYNEQFF
NA,TRBD1,TRBV6-5,TRBJ1-2,TGTGCCAGCAGTCCTAAAGACAGGGAGGCCTATGGCTACACCTTC,CASSPKDREAYGYTF
once,TRBD2,TRBV27,TRBJ2-4,TGTGCCAGCAGCCGACTAGCGGGGGGCTTAGGCAAAAACATTCAGTACTTC,CASSRLAGGLGKNIQYF
once,NA,TRBV7-2,TRBJ1-5,TGTGCCAGCAGCTTAGGCAGGGTTAAAGATAGCAATCAGCCCCAGCATTTT,CASSLGRVKDSNQPQHF
NA,NA,TRBV6-5,TRBJ1-2,TGTGCCAGCAGTTTTGACAGGCCCCTCAACTATGGCTACACCTTC,CASSFDRPLNYGYTF
NA,NA,TRBV6-5,TRBJ1-2,TGTGCCAGCAGCCTAGGAGACAGCAACTACACCTTC,CASSLGDSNYTF
NA,TRBD1,TRBV7-2,TRBJ1-2,TGTGCCAGCAGCTCTGACAGGGGAGACTATGGCTACACCTTC,CASSSDRGDYGYTF
NA,TRBD2,TRBV10-3,TRBJ2-7,TGTGCCATCAGTGAGTCCGGGACTAGCGGGAGCTACGAGCAGTACTTC,CAISESGTSGSYEQYF
NA,NA,TRBV2,TRBJ1-2,TGTGCCAGCAGTGAAGCGGAGGGGGAGGGTGGCTACACCTTC,CASSEAEGEGGYTF
once,NA,TRBV2,TRBJ2-6,TGTGCCAGCAGTGAGGAGGTCCTCTCTGGGGCCAACGTCCTGACTTTC,CASSEEVLSGANVLTF
NA,TRBD1,TRBV27,TRBJ1-1,TGTGCCAGCAGTTTATACTCGGGACAGACCACTGAAGCTTTCTTT,CASSLYSGQTTEAFF
NA,NA,TRBV2,TRBJ1-2,TGTGCCAGCAGTCCAGCTAGAGATGGCTACACCTTC,CASSPARDGYTF
NA,NA,TRBV29-1,TRBJ1-1,TGCAGCGCCTCGACGGGAAACACTGAAGCTTTCTTT,CSASTGNTEAFF
NA,TRBD2,TRBV7-9,TRBJ2-1,TGTGCCAGCAGCTTGGGGACTAGTTCCTCCCATGAGCAGTTCTTC,CASSLGTSSSHEQFF
NA,NA,TRBV19,TRBJ1-5,TGTGCCAGTAGCAATACGGCGGGGGAGCGCAATCAGCCCCAGCATTTT,CASSNTAGERNQPQHF
NA,TRBD2,TRBV6-5,TRBJ2-3,TGTGCCAGCAGTTACCGCGGGGGGGCCCCAGATACGCAGTATTTT,CASSYRGGAPDTQYF
NA,TRBD1,TRBV19,TRBJ1-2,TGTGCCAGTAGACCGGGACAGGGAGCTAACTATGGCTACACCTTC,CASRPGQGANYGYTF
NA,TRBD2,TRBV7-3,TRBJ2-2,TGTGCCAGCAGCTTAGGCCTTAGCGGGAGGCGGAGCACCGGGGAGCTGTTTTTT,CASSLGLSGRRSTGELFF
NA,NA,TRBV4-1,TRBJ2-2,TGCGCCAGCAGCCAAGGCGGGACCGGGGAGCTGTTTTTT,CASSQGGTGELFF
NA,NA,TRBV7-9,TRBJ1-1,TGTGCCAGCAGCACCTCCGGGACAAACACTGAAGCTTTCTTT,CASSTSGTNTEAFF
NA,TRBD1,TRBV6-5,TRBJ1-5,TGTGCCAGCAGTCCCCAGGGGGCCGAACAGCCCCAGCATTTT,CASSPQGAEQPQHF
NA,TRBD1,TRBV4-3,TRBJ1-1,TGCGCCAGCAGCCAAGAGGGGCGGACAGGGGGCGTGAACACTGAAGCTTTCTTT,CASSQEGRTGGVNTEAFF
NA,NA,TRBV9,TRBJ1-3,TGTGCCAGCAGCGTTACAGGGAGCTCTGGAAACACCATATATTTT,CASSVTGSSGNTIYF
few,NA,TRBV7-6,TRBJ1-1,TGTGCCAGCAGCTTAGGGGCCGGCGCTGAAGCTTTCTTT,CASSLGAGAEAFF
NA,TRBD2,TRBV15,TRBJ2-1,TGTGCCACCAGCAGATTTACTAGCGCGAATGAGCAGTTCTTC,CATSRFTSANEQFF
NA,TRBD2,TRBV2,TRBJ2-1,TGTGCCAGCAGTGAAGAGGGGACTAGCGTGGACAATGAGCAGTTCTTC,CASSEEGTSVDNEQFF
NA,NA,TRBV6-5,TRBJ1-1,TGTGCCAGCAGTTATGCAGGGGTGAGCACTGAAGCTTTCTTT,CASSYAGVSTEAFF
NA,TRBD1,TRBV6-5,TRBJ1-4,TGTGCCAGCAGCTACACAGGGGAAAGGGAAAAACTGTTTTTT,CASSYTGEREKLFF
NA,NA,TRBV7-9,TRBJ1-2,TGTGCCAGCAGCTTACACCCCCGGGATGGGTCCTACTATGGCTACACCTTC,CASSLHPRDGSYYGYTF
NA,NA,TRBV2,TRBJ1-4,TGTGCCAGCAGTGAAATGAGGCAGGGAGGGGAAAAACTGTTTTTT,CASSEMRQGGEKLFF
NA,NA,TRBV5-4,TRBJ1-2,TGTGCCAGCAGCATAGATCCGACAGTTGCGAATGGCTACACCTTC,CASSIDPTVANGYTF
once,TRBD1,TRBV5-4,TRBJ1-2,TGTGCCAGCAGCTTGGCTGAAAGGGGACAGCCCGGGGAAGTCTATGGCTACACCTTC,CASSLAERGQPGEVYGYTF
once,NA,TRBV9,TRBJ2-7,TGTGCCAGCAGCGTAGCACTTAGCGGCACCGGTGAGCAGTACTTC,CASSVALSGTGEQYF
NA,NA,TRBV11-2,TRBJ1-2,TGTGCCGGAAGGGGGTTACATGGCTACACCTTC,CAGRGLHGYTF
NA,NA,TRBV9,TRBJ1-5,TGTGCCAGCAGCGGAGGGGGGGGTGGCAATCAGCCCCAGCATTTT,CASSGGGGGNQPQHF
NA,NA,TRBV4-2,TRBJ1-3,TGTGCCAGCAGCCAAGATGGGGCAACTGGAAACACCATATATTTT,CASSQDGATGNTIYF